This T cell receptor (beta chain) was observed in a study of T cells after yellow fever vaccination. Overall study findings and caveats: Contaminating bulk clonotypes could be abundant in FACS-sorted repertoires.

As TCR cDNA was made by 5'RACE template switching, a universal primer site and UMIs were added. TCRdb processed the 5' RACE reads anew with MiXCR; each CDR3 protein has one entry. The table lists approximately 330,000 distinct CDR3 sequences, over 4% of them singletons. In the case of this clonotype: No antigen is known for it.

The CDR3 is 16 residues long. Trimming took 7 bases from V and 0 from J, leaving 18 bases between them. Germline V CDR1 and CDR2: SGHKS, YYEKEE (reference sequence). The source material was PBMCs, sampled 5 days after the yellow fever booster vaccination. The source of this sequence is a man aged 18 to 29 who received the YFV17D yellow fever vaccine. This sequence joins TRBV5-5 and TRBJ2-3; D gene uncertain. CDR3 DNA: TGTGCCAGCCTCTTGTCGAGGAGTTTTAGCACAGATACGCAGTATTTT. This gives the protein CASLLSRSFSTDTQYF.